Given below is one T cell receptor (beta chain) in context. Its antigen is not known. Germline CDR1 SQVTM, CDR2 ANQGSEA. Trimming cost V 6 bases and J 0 bases, with 11 bases left between them. This CDR3 is 13 amino acids long. The source of the sample is a study of siplizumab effects on memory and regulatory T cells. Points from the study as a whole: For mappable alloreactive CD4+ clones, the mean Treg-derived fraction was around 66% with siplizumab and approximately 30% in controls.

TCRdb keeps only in-frame clones here, not all; method: immunoSEQ multiplex PCR. The sample includes 85,000 to 130,000 clones, 80% to 95% of them seen just once. This receptor was taken from a human donor in good health. Some clones in this sample may be carry-over from other donors' samples. The V and J genes are TRBV29-1 and TRBJ1-1, with a weak D call TRBD1 (6 bases). Specimen: CD4+ T cells sorted from blood. The CDR3 spells CSVNDRLNTEAFF. The DNA for the CDR3 is TGCAGCGTCAACGACAGGCTGAACACTGAAGCTTTCTTT.